What follows are 25 T cell receptor beta chains derived from one specimen sequenced in a study of PD-1 blockade in classical Hodgkin lymphoma. Here immunoSEQ multiplex PCR was the method, and the copy in TCRdb shows in-frame clones only, minus some. Here the sample spans about 47,000 clones, 80% being singletons. Time point of the sample: cycle 4 day 1 (C4D1), after about 6 weeks of nivolumab. The patients all showed relapse after autologous stem cell transplantation, while their brentuximab vedotin exposure varied. Sample: peripheral blood mononuclear cells (PBMCs), taken before the fourth cycle of nivolumab. The origin of the receptors is a human donor with classical Hodgkin lymphoma.

This clone showed up just once. The chain is built from TRBV13 and TRBJ2-2, with 8 bases fitting TRBD2. CDR1 is PRHDT and CDR2 is FYEKMQ in the germline V gene (reference sequence). The CDR3 has 15 residues. V gave up 5 bases and J gave up 4 bases; unmatched junction bases: 6. Here the CDR3 reads CASSTTSGFTGELFF. The CDR3 DNA follows: TGTGCCAGCAGCACCACTAGCGGTTTCACCGGGGAGCTGTTTTTT.

The chain links TRBV27 to TRBJ2-5; 8 bases line up with TRBD1. The junction had 1 base not matched to a gene; V was cut back by 0 bases and J by 7 bases. The CDR3 sequence is 13 residues long. CDR1 is MNHEY, CDR2 SMNVEV, per germline (reference sequence). The chain's CDR3 is CASSLSQGATQYF. The CDR3, as DNA: TGTGCCAGCAGTTTATCCCAGGGGGCGACCCAGTACTTC.

This sequence joins TRBV27 and TRBJ2-7, with D tentatively TRBD2 (6 bases). The V end was cut by 1 base, the J end by 5 bases, with 12 bases between. Germline V gene data show CDR1 as MNHEY and CDR2 as SMNVEV (reference sequence). The CDR3 extends over 14 amino acids. This CDR3 is CASSLFGGNDEQYF. In nucleotides, the CDR3 is TGTGCCAGCAGTTTATTCGGAGGGAACGACGAGCAGTACTTC.

V and J are TRBV6-5 and TRBJ2-1; 10 bases agree with TRBD2. The CDR3 sequence is 15 residues long. V trimming: 6 bases; J trimming: 3 bases; junction bases outside the gene matches: 5. Germline V lookup: CDR1 MNHEY, CDR2 SVGAGI. CDR3 loop: CASSRAGGRYNEQFF. CDR3 sequence (DNA): TGTGCCAGCAGCCGAGCGGGAGGGCGCTACAATGAGCAGTTCTTC.

The rearrangement joins TRBV9 to TRBJ2-1; D perhaps matches TRBD1 (5 bases). The V and J ends lost 0 bases and 4 bases respectively, with 11 bases between them. The V gene's germline CDR1 is SGDLS and CDR2 YYNGEE. This CDR3 spans 15 amino acids. CDR3 region: CASSVEGRDYNEQFF. CDR3 nucleotide sequence: TGTGCCAGCAGCGTAGAGGGCAGGGATTACAATGAGCAGTTCTTC.

This clone has only one observation. CDR3 in DNA: TGTGCCAGCTCACCTGGACTAGCGGGGGCCACCCAAGAGACCCAGTACTTC. The encoded protein is CASSPGLAGATQETQYF. The V call is TRBV18, the J call TRBJ2-5; 13 bases fit TRBD2. The CDR3 is 17 residues long. V lost 3 bases, J lost 1 base, and 5 bases stayed unmatched. Germline assignment: CDR1 KGHSH and CDR2 LQKENI.

The rearrangement joins TRBV9 to TRBJ2-3; D gene ambiguous. This CDR3 region has 17 residues. V gave up 1 base and J gave up 0 bases, with 15 bases separating them. Germline V gene lookup returns CDR1 SGDLS and CDR2 YYNGEE. DNA of the CDR3: TGTGCCAGCAGCGTACTTGCTGCCGCTTCTAGCACAGATACGCAGTATTTT. Its translation is CASSVLAAASSTDTQYF.

The chain uses TRBV7-3 and TRBJ2-1; 10 positions agree with TRBD2. Germline trimming cut 5 bases from V and 0 bases from J; bases unmatched to any gene: 1. This CDR3 contains 15 residues. From germline, CDR1 is SGHTA and CDR2 FQGTGA. CDR3 sequence: CASSPSGSSYNEQFF. DNA for the CDR3: TGTGCCAGCAGCCCTAGCGGGAGCTCCTACAATGAGCAGTTCTTC.

The V call is TRBV4-3, the J call TRBJ2-7, with unresolved D. The V end was cut by 4 bases, the J end by 0 bases, with 4 bases between. The CDR3 spans 12 residues. CDR1 and CDR2 from the germline V gene are LGHNA and YSLEER. CDR3 DNA: TGCGCCAGCAGCCCCGACTCCTACGAGCAGTACTTC. It is translated as CASSPDSYEQYF.

The chain recombines TRBV4-1 with TRBJ1-1; TRBD1 aligns across 7 bases. With V trimmed by 1 base and J by 7 bases, 12 bases remained unmatched. The CDR3 contains 16 residues. Germline V gives CDR1 MGHRA, CDR2 YSYEKL. CDR3 in DNA: TGCGCCAGCAGCCAAGTCGAGGGGGCGGCTGGAATTGAAGCTTTCTTT. As protein: CASSQVEGAAGIEAFF.

The chain recombines TRBV6-5 with TRBJ1-2; D ambiguous. CDR3 length: 13 amino acids. CDR1 and CDR2 from the germline V gene are MNHEY and SVGAGI. V lost 2 bases and J lost 6, with 10 bases in between. The CDR3 region is CASSYGLSDGYTF. The CDR3 coding sequence is TGTGCCAGCAGTTACGGGCTGTCAGATGGCTACACCTTC.

This chain uses TRBV7-3 with TRBJ2-3; the D gene could be TRBD1 or TRBD2 (5 bases each). The V gene lost 5 bases and the J gene lost 0 bases, with 9 bases spanning the gap. The CDR3 runs to 14 residues. Germline V gene lookup returns CDR1 SGHTA and CDR2 FQGTGA. The CDR3 region is CASSPGRSTDTQYF. The CDR3 nucleotides read TGTGCCAGCAGCCCGGGACGGAGCACAGATACGCAGTATTTT.

This clone was detected only a few times. The chain has TRBV10-3 and TRBJ1-2; D is ambiguous. Germline-derived CDR1 and CDR2 are ENHRY and SYGVKD. The CDR3 is 14 amino acids. Trimming took 0 bases from V and 8 from J, leaving 13 bases between them. CDR3 coding DNA: TGTGCCATCAGTGAGTCGACTGCGGTTTCCGGCTACACCTTC. Its translation is CAISESTAVSGYTF.

V is TRBV27 and J is TRBJ2-1; 11 bases agree with TRBD2. This CDR3 spans 17 amino acids. With V trimmed by 6 bases and J by 7 bases, 14 bases remained unmatched. Germline V CDR1 and CDR2: MNHEY, SMNVEV (reference sequence). CDR3 sequence (DNA): TGTGCCAGCAGGGGGCTAGCGGGGGGCCCAGGTAGGAATGAGCAGTTCTTC. Its protein product is CASRGLAGGPGRNEQFF.

The gene calls are TRBV5-1 and TRBJ1-2; TRBD1 agrees at 8 bases. V lost 4 bases to trimming and J lost 8 bases; unmatched junction nucleotides: 10. The CDR3 has 14 amino acids. CDR1 is SGHRS and CDR2 is YFSETQ in the germline V gene. The CDR3 DNA sequence: TGCGCCAGCAGCGAAGACAGGGGCGCTGAGGGCTACACCTTC. Translating it yields CASSEDRGAEGYTF.

CDR3 protein: CASSYSFGVQPQHF. As DNA, the CDR3 is TGTGCCAGCAGTTACTCGTTCGGGGTCCAGCCCCAGCATTTT. The rearrangement joins TRBV6-5 to TRBJ1-5, with no clear D. Germline CDR1 reads MNHEY; CDR2 reads SVGAGI. The CDR3 is 14 amino acids. The V end was cut by 0 bases, the J end by 7 bases, with 10 bases between.

The chain uses TRBV10-1 and TRBJ1-5; D not certain. The V end lost 6 bases, the J end lost 5 bases, and 11 bases lay between the germline ends. This CDR3 is built from 13 residues. The germline gives CDR1 WNHNN, CDR2 SYGVQD (reference sequence). The CDR3 sequence: CASSIGRDQPQHF. In DNA, the CDR3 is TGCGCCAGCAGCATCGGGAGGGATCAGCCCCAGCATTTT.

V gene TRBV6-1 combines with J gene TRBJ2-1, with D tentatively TRBD2 (6 bases). V lost 3 bases and J 4 bases, leaving 13 bases between the germline ends. The CDR3 consists of 15 residues. CDR1 and CDR2 (germline): MNHNS, SASEGT. Here the CDR3 DNA reads TGTGCCAGCAGTGACCCCGGGGACTTTTACAATGAGCAGTTCTTC. It encodes CASSDPGDFYNEQFF.

This chain joins TRBV27 and TRBJ2-7, with 10 bases aligning to TRBD1. The CDR3 is 15 residues long. V lost 4 bases, J lost 3 bases, and 6 bases stayed unmatched. Looked up from germline, CDR1 is MNHEY and CDR2 is SMNVEV (reference sequence). This CDR3 reads CASSYGTGVYYEQYF. CDR3 DNA sequence: TGTGCCAGCAGTTACGGGACAGGGGTTTACTACGAGCAGTACTTC.

The chain recombines TRBV6-5 with TRBJ2-5; D possibly corresponds to TRBD2 (6 bases). The CDR3 extends over 14 amino acids. V lost 6 bases and J lost 4, with 15 bases in between. CDR1 and CDR2 (germline): MNHEY, SVGAGI. The DNA for the CDR3 is TGTGCCAGCAGAGGACTTGAGGAGGGAGAGACCCAGTACTTC. It yields the protein CASRGLEEGETQYF.

The chain employs TRBV20-1 and TRBJ2-3; the D is unclear. This CDR3 has 11 residues. CDR1 and CDR2 (germline): DFQATT, SNEGSKA (reference sequence). V was shortened by 6 bases and J by 4 bases, with 8 bases between the two germline ends. CDR3 region: CSASDPDTQYF. For the CDR3, the DNA is TGCAGTGCCTCCGACCCAGATACGCAGTATTTT.

This chain uses TRBV7-3 with TRBJ1-1; D gene ambiguous. V was pared by 2 bases and J by 3 bases, with 7 bases between. This CDR3 spans 13 amino acids. Germline CDR1 reads SGHTA; CDR2 reads FQGTGA. The CDR3 region has the DNA TGTGCCAGCAGCTTATCCGTCGACACTGAAGCTTTCTTT. The encoded protein is CASSLSVDTEAFF.

The chain carries TRBV6-4 and TRBJ1-1, with 8 positions matching TRBD1. The CDR3 is 15 residues long. Trimming took 4 bases from V and 4 from J; bases not matched to a gene: 8. CDR1 is MRHNA and CDR2 is SNTAGT in the germline V gene. The CDR3, as DNA: TGTGCCAGCAGTGTCACTGATACAGGGGGCACTGAAGCTTTCTTT. Translation: CASSVTDTGGTEAFF.

The chain has TRBV9 and TRBJ2-1; 11 nucleotides line up with TRBD2. The CDR3 contains 15 residues. CDR1 is SGDLS, CDR2 YYNGEE, per germline. Trimming removed 2 bases from V and 5 bases from J; junction bases left unmatched: 3. DNA for the CDR3: TGTGCCAGCAGCGTCTGGGGACTAGCGGACAATGAGCAGTTCTTC. It is translated as CASSVWGLADNEQFF.

The CDR3 spells CASSFPSGRSYEQFF. The CDR3, as DNA: TGTGCCAGCAGCTTCCCTAGCGGGAGATCCTATGAGCAGTTCTTC. The rearrangement uses TRBV5-8 and TRBJ2-1; 10 bases match TRBD2. V lost 2 bases and J lost 8; bases outside the gene matches: 7. The CDR3 has 15 residues. Germline CDR1 SGHTS, CDR2 YDEGEE.